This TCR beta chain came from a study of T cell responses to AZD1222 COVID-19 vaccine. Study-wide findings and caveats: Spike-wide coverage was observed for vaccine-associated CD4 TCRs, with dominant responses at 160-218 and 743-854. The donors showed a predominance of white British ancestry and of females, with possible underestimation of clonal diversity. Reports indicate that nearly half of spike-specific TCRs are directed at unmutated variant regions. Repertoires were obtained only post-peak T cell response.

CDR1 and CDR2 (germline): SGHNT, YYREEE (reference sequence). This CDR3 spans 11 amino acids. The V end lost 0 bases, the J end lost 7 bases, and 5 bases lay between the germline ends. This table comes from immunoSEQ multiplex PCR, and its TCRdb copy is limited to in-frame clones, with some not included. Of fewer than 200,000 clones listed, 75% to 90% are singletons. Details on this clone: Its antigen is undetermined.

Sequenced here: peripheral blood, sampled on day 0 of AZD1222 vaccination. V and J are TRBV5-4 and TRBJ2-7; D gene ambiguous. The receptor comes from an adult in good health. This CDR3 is CASSLGREQYF. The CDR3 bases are TGTGCCAGCAGCTTGGGCCGGGAGCAGTACTTC.